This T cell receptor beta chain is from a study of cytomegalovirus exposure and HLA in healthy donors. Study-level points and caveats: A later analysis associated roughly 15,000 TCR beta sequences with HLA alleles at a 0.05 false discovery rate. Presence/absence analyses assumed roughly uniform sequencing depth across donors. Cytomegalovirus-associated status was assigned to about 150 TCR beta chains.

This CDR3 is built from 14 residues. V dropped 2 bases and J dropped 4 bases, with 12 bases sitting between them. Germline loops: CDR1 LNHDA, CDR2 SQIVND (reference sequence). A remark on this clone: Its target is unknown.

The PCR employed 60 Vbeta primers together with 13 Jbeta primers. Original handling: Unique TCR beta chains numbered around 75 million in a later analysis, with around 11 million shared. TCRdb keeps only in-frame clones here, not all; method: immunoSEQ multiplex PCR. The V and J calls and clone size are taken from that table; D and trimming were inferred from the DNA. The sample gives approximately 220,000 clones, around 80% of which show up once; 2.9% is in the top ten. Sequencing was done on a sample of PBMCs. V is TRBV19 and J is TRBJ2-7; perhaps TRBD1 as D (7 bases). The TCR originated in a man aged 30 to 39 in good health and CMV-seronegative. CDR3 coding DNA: TGTGCCAGTAGTATAACGGCAGGGGGGTACGAGCAGTACTTC. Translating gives CASSITAGGYEQYF.